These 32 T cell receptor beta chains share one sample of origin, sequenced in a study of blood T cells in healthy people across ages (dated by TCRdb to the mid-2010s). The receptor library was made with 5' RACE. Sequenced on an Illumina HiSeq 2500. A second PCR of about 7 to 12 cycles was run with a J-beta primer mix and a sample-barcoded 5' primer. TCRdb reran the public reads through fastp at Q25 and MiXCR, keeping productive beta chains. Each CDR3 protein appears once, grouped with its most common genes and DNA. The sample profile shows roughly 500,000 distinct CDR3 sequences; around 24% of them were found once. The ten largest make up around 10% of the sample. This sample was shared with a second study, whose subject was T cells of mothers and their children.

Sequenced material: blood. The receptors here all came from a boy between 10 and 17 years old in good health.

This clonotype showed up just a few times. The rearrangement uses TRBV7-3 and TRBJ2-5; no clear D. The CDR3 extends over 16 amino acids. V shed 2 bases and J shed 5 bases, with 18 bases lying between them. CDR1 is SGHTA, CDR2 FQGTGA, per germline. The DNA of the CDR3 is TGTGCCAGCAGCTTACATGCGGCCGCCTTAGGGGAGACCCAGTACTTC. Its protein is CASSLHAAALGETQYF.

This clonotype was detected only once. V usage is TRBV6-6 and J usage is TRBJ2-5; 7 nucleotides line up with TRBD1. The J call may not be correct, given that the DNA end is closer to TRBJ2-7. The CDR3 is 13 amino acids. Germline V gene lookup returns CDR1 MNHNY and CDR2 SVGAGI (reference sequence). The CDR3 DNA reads TGTGCCAGCCAGGGGGACAATGCTCGCGAGCAGTACTTC. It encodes CASQGDNAREQYF.

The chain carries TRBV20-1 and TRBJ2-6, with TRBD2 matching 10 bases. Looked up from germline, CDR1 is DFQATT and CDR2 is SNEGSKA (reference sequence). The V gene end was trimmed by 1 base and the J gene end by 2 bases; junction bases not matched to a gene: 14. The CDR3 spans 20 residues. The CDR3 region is CSARVRYSGRLLAGANVLTF. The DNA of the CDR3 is TGCAGTGCTAGAGTACGGTATAGCGGGAGGCTATTGGCTGGGGCCAACGTCCTGACTTTC.

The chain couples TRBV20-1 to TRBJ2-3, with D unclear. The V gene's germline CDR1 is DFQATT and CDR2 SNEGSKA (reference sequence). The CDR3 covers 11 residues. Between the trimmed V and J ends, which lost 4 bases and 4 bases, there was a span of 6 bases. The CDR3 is CSAITSDTQYF. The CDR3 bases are TGCAGTGCTATTACATCAGATACGCAGTATTTT.

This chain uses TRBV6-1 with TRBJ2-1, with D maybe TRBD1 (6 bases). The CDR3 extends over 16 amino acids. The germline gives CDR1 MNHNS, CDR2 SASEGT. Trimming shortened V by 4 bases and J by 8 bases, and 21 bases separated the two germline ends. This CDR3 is CASSALTGYVADEQFF. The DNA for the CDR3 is TGTGCCAGCAGTGCACTTACAGGGTATGTCGCGGATGAGCAGTTCTTC.

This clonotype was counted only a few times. For the CDR3, the DNA is TGTGCCAGCAGCCAAGCGGAGCACTACTACAATGAGCAGTTCTTC. Translating gives CASSQAEHYYNEQFF. The chain uses TRBV3-1 and TRBJ2-1; D is ambiguous. Germline V CDR1 and CDR2: LGHDT, YNNKEL (reference sequence). The CDR3 has 15 amino acids. Trimming shortened V by 1 base and J by 3 bases, and 10 bases separated the two germline ends.

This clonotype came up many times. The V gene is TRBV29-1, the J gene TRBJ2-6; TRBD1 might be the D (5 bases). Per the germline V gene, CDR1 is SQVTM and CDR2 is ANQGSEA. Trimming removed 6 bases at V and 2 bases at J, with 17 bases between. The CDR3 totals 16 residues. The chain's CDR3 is CSVQGVYGAGANVLTF. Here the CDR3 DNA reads TGCAGCGTCCAAGGGGTTTATGGGGCTGGGGCCAACGTCCTGACTTTC. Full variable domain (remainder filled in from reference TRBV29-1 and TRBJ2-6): SAVISQKPSRDICQRGTSLTIQCQVDSQVTMMFWYRQQPGQSLTLIATANQGSEATYESGFVIDKFPISRPNLTFSTLTVSNMSPEDSSIYLCSVQGVYGAGANVLTFGAGSRLTVL.

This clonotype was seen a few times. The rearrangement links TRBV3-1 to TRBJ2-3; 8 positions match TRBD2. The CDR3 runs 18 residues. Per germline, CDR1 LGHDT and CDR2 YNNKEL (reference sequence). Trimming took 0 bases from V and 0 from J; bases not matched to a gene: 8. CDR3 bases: TGTGCCAGCAGCCAAGATCAAGTCGGGAGGGTTAGCACAGATACGCAGTATTTT. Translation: CASSQDQVGRVSTDTQYF.

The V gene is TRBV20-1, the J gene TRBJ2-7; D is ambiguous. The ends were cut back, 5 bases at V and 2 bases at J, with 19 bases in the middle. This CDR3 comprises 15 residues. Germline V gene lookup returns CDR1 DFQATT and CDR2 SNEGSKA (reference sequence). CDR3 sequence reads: CSAGSIRPATYEQYF. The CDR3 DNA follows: TGCAGTGCTGGATCAATCCGGCCGGCTACCTACGAGCAGTACTTC.

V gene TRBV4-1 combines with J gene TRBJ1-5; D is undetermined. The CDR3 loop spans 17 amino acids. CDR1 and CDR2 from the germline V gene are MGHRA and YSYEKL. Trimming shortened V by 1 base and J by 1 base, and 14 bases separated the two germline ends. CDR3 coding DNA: TGCGCCAGCAGCCAAGGGTGGGCGGGTGCAAGCAATCAGCCCCAGCATTTT. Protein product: CASSQGWAGASNQPQHF.

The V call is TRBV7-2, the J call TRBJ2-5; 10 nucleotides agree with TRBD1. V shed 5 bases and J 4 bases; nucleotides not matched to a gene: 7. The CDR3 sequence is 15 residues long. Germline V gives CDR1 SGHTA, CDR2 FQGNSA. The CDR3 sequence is CASSQDRGRSETQYF. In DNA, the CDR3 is TGTGCCAGCAGCCAAGACAGGGGGCGATCAGAGACCCAGTACTTC.

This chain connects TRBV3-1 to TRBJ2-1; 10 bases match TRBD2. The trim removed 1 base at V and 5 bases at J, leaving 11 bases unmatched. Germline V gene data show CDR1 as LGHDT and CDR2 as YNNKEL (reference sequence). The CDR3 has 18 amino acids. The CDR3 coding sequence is TGTGCCAGCAGCCAAGCTCAGCGGGGGGGCCGTCAGGACAATGAGCAGTTCTTC. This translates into CASSQAQRGGRQDNEQFF.

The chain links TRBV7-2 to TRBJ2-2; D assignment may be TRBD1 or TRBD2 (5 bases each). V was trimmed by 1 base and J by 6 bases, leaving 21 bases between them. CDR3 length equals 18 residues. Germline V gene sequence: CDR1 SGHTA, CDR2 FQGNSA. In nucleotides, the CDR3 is TGTGCCAGCAGCTTAGGTTCCCCTTTGTGGGGGAGCGCCGGGGAGCTGTTTTTT. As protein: CASSLGSPLWGSAGELFF. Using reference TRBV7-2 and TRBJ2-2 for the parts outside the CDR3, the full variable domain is GAGVSQSPSNKVTEKGKDVELRCDPISGHTALYWYRQSLGQGLEFLIYFQGNSAPDKSGLPSDRFSAERTGGSVSTLTIQRTQQEDSAVYLCASSLGSPLWGSAGELFFGEGSRLTVL.

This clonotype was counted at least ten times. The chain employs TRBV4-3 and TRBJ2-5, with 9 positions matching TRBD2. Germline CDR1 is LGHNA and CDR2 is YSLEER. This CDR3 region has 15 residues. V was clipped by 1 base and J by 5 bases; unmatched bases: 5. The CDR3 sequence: CASSQGNGLAETQYF. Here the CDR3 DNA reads TGCGCCAGCAGCCAAGGGAACGGACTAGCGGAGACCCAGTACTTC.

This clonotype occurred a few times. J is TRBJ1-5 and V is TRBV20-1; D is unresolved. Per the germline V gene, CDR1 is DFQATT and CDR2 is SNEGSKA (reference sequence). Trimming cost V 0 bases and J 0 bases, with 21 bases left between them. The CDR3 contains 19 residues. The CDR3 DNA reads TGCAGTGCTAGAGATCGCACAGCAGCCATCCTTTATAGCAATCAGCCCCAGCATTTT. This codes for CSARDRTAAILYSNQPQHF.

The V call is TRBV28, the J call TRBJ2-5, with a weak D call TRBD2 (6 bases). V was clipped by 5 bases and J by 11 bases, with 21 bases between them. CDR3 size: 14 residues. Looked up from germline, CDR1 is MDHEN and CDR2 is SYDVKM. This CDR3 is CASSGVQLSGEQYF. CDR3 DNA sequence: TGTGCCAGCAGTGGGGTCCAACTCTCGGGGGAGCAGTACTTC.

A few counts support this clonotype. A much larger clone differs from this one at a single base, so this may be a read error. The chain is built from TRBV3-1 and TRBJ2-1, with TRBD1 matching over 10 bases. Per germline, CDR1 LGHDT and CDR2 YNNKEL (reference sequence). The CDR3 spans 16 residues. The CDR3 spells CASSHQTGGWRNEQLF. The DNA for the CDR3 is TGTGCCAGCAGCCACCAGACAGGGGGCTGGCGGAATGAGCAGCTCTTC.

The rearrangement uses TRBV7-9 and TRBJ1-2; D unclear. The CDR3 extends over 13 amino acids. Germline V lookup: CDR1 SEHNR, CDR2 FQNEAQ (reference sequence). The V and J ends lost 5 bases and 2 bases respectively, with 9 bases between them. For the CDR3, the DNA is TGTGCCAGCAGCGCGGACCTAAACTATGGCTACACCTTC. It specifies CASSADLNYGYTF. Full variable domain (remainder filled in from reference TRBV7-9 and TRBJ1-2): DTGVSQNPRHKITKRGQNVTFRCDPISEHNRLYWYRQTLGQGPEFLTYFQNEAQLEKSRLLSDRFSAERPKGSFSTLEIQRTEQGDSAMYLCASSADLNYGYTFGSGTRLTVV.

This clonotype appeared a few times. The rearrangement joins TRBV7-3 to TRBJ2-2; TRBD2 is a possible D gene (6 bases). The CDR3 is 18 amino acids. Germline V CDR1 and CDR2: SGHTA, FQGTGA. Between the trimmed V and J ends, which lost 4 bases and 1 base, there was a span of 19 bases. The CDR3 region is CASSSQGGWGENTGELFF. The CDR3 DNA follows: TGTGCCAGCAGCTCCCAAGGCGGTTGGGGGGAGAACACCGGGGAGCTGTTTTTT.

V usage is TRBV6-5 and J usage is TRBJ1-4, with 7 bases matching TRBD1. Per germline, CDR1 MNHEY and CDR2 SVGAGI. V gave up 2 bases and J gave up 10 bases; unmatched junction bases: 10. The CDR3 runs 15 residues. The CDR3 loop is CASSYGTVRWAKLFF. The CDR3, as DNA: TGTGCCAGCAGTTACGGGACAGTCCGATGGGCAAAACTGTTTTTT.

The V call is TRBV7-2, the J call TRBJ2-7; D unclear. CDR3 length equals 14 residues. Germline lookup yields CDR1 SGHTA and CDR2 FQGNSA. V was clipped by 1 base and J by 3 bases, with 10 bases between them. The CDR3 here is CASSLGNEFYEQYF. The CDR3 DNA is TGTGCCAGCAGCTTAGGTAACGAGTTCTACGAGCAGTACTTC.

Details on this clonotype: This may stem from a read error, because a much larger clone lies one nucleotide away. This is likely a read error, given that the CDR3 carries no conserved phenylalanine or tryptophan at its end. CDR3 sequence (DNA): TGTGCCAGCAGTTTAAGGGGACGGGTCTATGGCTACACCGTC. Protein product: CASSLRGRVYGYTV. V gene TRBV28 combines with J gene TRBJ1-2, with D maybe TRBD1 (5 bases). Trimming removed 2 bases from V and 4 bases from J, with 11 bases in between. Germline V gives CDR1 MDHEN, CDR2 SYDVKM. CDR3 length equals 14 residues.

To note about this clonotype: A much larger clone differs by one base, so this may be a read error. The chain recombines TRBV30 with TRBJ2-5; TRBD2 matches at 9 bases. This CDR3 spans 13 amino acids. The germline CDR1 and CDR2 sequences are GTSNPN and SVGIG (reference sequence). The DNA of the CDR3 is TGTGCCTATGCGGGGGGGTGGGGAGAGACCCAGCACTTC. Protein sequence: CAYAGGWGETQHF.

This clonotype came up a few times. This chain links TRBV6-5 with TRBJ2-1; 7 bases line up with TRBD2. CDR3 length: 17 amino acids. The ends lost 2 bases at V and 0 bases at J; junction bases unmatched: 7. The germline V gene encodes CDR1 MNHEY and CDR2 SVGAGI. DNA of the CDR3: TGTGCCAGCAGTTACGGTCAGGGAGGGAGCTCCTACAATGAGCAGTTCTTC. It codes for CASSYGQGGSSYNEQFF.

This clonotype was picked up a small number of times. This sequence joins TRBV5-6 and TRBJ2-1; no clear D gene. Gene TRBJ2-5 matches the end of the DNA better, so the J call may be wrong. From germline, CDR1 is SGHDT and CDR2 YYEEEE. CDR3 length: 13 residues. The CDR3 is CASSPPIVETQYF. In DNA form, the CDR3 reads TGTGCCAGCAGCCCACCAATTGTGGAGACCCAGTACTTC.

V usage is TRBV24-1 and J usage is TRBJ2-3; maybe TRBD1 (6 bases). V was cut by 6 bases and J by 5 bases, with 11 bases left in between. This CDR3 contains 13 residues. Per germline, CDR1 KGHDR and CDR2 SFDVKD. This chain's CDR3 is CATSPRGVDTQYF. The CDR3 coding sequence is TGTGCCACCAGTCCCAGGGGAGTAGATACGCAGTATTTT.

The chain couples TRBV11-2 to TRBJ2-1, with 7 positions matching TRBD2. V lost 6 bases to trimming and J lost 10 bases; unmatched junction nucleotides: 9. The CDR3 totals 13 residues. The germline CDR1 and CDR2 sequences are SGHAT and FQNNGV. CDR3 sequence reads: CASSRERGTEQFF. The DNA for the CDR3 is TGTGCCAGCAGTCGAGAGCGGGGAACCGAGCAGTTCTTC.

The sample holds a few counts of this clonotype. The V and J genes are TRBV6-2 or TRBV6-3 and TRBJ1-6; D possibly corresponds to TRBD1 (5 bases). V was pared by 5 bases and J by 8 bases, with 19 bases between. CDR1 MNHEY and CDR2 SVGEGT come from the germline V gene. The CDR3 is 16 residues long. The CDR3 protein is CASSRNGAIADSPLHF. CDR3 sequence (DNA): TGTGCCAGCAGTCGAAACGGGGCCATTGCGGATTCACCCCTCCACTTT.

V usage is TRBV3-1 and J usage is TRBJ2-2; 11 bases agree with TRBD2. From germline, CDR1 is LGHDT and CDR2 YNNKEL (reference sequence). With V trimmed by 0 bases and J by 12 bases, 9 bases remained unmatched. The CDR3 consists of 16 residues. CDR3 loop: CASSQEKLAGDLKLFF. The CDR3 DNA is TGTGCCAGCAGCCAAGAGAAACTAGCGGGGGACCTGAAGCTGTTTTTT.

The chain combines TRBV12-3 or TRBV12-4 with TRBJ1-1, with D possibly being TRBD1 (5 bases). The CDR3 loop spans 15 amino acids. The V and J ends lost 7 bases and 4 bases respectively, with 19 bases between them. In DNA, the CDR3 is TGTGCCAGCACCCCGGGGCCGGGGAAGAGCACTGAAGCTTTCTTT. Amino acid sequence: CASTPGPGKSTEAFF.

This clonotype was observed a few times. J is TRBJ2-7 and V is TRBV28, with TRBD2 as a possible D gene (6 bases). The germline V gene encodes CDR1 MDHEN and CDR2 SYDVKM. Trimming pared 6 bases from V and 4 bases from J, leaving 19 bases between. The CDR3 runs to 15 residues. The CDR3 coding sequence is TGTGCCAGCAGCCCCGGCGGGCTAGCGAATTACGAGCAGTACTTC. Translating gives CASSPGGLANYEQYF.

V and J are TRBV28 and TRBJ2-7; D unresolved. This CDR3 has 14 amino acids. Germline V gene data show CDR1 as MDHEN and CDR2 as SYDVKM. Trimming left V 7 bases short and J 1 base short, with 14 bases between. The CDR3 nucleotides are TGTGCCAGCACCGGCCACCCGAATTCCTACGAGCAGTACTTC. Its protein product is CASTGHPNSYEQYF.